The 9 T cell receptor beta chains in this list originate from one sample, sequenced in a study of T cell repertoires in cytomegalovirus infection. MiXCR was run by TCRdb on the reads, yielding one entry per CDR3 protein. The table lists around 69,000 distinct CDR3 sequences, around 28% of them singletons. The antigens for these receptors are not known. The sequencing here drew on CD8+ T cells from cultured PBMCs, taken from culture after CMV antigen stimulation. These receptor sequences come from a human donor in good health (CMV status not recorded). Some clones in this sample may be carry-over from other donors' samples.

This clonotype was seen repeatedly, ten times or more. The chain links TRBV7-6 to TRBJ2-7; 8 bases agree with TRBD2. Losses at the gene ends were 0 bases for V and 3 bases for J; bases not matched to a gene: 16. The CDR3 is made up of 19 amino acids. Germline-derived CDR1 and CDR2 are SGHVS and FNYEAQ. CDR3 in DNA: TGTGCCAGCAGCTTAGCGACAGTCGGGGAGCGGGGGACCCGCTACGAGCAGTACTTC. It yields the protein CASSLATVGERGTRYEQYF.

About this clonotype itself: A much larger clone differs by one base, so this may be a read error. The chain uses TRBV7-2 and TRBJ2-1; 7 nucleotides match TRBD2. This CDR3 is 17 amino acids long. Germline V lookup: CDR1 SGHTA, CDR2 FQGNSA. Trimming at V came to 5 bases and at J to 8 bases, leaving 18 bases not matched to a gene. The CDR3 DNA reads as TGTGCCAGCAGCGATAATACGGGGCGGGAGTTGTACGATGAGCAGTTCTTC. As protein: CASSDNTGRELYDEQFF.

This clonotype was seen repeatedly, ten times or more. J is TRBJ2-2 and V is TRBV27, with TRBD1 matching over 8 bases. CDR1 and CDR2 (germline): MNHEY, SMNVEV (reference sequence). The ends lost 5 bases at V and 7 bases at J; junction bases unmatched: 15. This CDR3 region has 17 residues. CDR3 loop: CASSRISTDRANGELFF. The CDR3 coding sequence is TGTGCCAGCAGTCGAATTTCGACGGACAGGGCAAACGGGGAGCTGTTTTTT.

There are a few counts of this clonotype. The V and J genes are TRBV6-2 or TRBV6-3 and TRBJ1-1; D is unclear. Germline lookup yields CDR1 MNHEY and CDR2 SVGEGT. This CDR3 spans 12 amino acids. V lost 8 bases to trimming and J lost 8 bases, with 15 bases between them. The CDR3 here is CASAAGGEEAFF. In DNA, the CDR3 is TGTGCCAGCGCCGCAGGAGGCGAGGAAGCTTTCTTT.

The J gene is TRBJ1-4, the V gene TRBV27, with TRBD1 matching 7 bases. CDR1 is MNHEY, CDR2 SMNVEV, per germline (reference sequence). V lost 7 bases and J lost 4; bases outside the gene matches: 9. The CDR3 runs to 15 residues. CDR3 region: CASTLRQGRNEKLFF. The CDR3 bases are TGTGCCAGCACCCTGCGACAGGGTCGTAATGAAAAACTGTTTTTT.

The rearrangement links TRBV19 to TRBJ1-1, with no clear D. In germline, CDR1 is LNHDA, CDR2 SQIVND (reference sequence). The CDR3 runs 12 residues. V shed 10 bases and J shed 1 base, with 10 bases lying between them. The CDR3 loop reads CATRSGNTEAFF. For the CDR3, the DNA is TGTGCCACGAGATCAGGGAACACTGAAGCTTTCTTT.

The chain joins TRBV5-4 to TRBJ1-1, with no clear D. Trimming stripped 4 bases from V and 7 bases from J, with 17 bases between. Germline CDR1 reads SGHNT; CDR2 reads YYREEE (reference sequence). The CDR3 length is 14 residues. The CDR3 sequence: CASSPPRQPDEAFF. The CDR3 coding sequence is TGTGCCAGCAGCCCCCCGCGGCAGCCAGATGAAGCTTTCTTT.

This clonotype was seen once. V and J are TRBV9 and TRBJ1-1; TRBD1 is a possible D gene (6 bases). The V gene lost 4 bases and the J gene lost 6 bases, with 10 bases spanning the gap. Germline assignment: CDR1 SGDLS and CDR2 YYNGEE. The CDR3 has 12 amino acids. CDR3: CASSLGTSEAFF. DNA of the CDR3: TGTGCCAGCAGCCTCGGGACATCTGAAGCTTTCTTT. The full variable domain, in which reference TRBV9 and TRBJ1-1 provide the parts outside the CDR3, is DSGVTQTPKHLITATGQRVTLRCSPRSGDLSVYWYQQSLDQGLQFLIQYYNGEERAKGNILERFSAQQFPDLHSELNLSSLELGDSALYFCASSLGTSEAFFGQGTRLTVV.

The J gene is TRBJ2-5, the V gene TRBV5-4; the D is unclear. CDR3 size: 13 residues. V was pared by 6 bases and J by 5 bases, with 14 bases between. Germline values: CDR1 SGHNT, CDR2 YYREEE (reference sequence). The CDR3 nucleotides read TGTGCCAGCACCCAAGGATTGGAGGAGACCCAGTACTTC. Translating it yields CASTQGLEETQYF. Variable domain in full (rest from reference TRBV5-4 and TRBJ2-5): ETGVTQSPTHLIKTRGQQVTLRCSSQSGHNTVSWYQQALGQGPQFIFQYYREEENGRGNFPPRFSGLQFPNYSSELNVNALELDDSALYLCASTQGLEETQYFGPGTRLLVL.